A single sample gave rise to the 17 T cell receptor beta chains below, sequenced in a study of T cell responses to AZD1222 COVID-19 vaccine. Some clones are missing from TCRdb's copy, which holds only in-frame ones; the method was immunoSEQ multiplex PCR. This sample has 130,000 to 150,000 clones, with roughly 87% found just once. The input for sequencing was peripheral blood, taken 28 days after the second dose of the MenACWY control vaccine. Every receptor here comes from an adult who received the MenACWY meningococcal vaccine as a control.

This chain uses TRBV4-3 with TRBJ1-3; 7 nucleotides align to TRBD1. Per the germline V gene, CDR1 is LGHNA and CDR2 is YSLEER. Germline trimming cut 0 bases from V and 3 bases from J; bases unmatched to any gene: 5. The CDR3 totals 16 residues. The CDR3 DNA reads TGCGCCAGCAGCCAAGATGGGAGGGGGCGTGGAAACACCATATATTTT. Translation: CASSQDGRGRGNTIYF.

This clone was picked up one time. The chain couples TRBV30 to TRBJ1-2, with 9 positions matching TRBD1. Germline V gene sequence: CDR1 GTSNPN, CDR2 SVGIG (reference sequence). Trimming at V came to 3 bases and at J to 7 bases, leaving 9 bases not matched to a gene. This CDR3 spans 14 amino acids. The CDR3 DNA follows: TGTGCCTGGAGGGGAGGCACAGGGGGCGGTGGCTACACCTTC. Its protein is CAWRGGTGGGGYTF.

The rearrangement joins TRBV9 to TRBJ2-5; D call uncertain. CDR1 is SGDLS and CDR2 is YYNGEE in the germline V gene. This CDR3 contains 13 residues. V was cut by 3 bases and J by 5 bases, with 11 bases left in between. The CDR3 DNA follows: TGTGCCAGCAGCGCCCCCGGGCTTGAGACCCAGTACTTC. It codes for CASSAPGLETQYF.

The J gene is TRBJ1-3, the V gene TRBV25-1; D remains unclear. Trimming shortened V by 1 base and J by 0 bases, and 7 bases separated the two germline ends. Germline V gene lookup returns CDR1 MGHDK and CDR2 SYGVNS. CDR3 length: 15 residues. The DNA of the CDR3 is TGTGCCAGCAGTGAATCGAGAGACTCTGGAAACACCATATATTTT. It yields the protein CASSESRDSGNTIYF.

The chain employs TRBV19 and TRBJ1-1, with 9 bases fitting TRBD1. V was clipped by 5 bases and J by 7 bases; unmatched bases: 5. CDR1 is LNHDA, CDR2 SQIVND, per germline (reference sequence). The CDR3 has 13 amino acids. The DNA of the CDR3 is TGTGCCAGTAGTGCCCGGACAGGGGTTGAAGCTTTCTTT. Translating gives CASSARTGVEAFF.

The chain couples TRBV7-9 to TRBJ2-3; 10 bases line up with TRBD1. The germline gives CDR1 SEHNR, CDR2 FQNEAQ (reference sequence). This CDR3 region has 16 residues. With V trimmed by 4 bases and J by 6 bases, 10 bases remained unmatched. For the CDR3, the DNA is TGTGCCAGCAGCTCCACGGACAGGGGGGACTCCGATACGCAGTATTTT. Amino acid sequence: CASSSTDRGDSDTQYF.

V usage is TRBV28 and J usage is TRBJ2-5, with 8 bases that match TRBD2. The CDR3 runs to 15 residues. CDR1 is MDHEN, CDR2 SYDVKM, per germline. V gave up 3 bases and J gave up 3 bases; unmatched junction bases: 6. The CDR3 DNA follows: TGTGCCAGCAGTTTTACGGGACTAGAAAAAGAGACCCAGTACTTC. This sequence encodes CASSFTGLEKETQYF.

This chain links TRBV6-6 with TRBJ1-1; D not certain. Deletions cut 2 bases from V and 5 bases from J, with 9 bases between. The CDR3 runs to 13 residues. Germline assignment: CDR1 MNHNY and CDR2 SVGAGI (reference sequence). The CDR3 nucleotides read TGTGCCAGCAGTTACGCAGAGTGGACTGAAGCTTTCTTT. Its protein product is CASSYAEWTEAFF.

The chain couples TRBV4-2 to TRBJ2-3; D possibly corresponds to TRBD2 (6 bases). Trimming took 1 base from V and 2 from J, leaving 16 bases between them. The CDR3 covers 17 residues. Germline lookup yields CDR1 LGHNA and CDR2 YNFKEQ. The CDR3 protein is CASSQGDSSYYTDTQYF. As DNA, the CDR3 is TGTGCCAGCAGCCAAGGGGACTCATCTTATTACACAGATACGCAGTATTTT.

CDR3 bases: TGTGCTAGTGGTTTGGAGGGTCGCTATGGCTACACCTTC. Its translation: CASGLEGRYGYTF. The chain links TRBV12-5 to TRBJ1-2; D unclear. Germline lookup yields CDR1 LGHNT and CDR2 FRNRAP. The CDR3 loop spans 13 amino acids. V dropped 1 base and J dropped 4 bases, with 7 bases sitting between them.

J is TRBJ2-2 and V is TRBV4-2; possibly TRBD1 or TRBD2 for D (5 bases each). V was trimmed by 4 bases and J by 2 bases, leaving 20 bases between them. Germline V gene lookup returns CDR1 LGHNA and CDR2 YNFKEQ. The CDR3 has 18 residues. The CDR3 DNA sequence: TGTGCCAGCAGCCTTTATGAGGGAACAGGCACAAACACCGGGGAGCTGTTTTTT. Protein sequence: CASSLYEGTGTNTGELFF.

This CDR3 is CASSLLGTFTDTQYF. The CDR3 DNA follows: TGTGCCAGCAGCTTGCTGGGGACTTTCACAGATACGCAGTATTTT. The chain joins TRBV5-5 to TRBJ2-3, with D maybe TRBD2 (6 bases). V lost 1 base and J 2 bases, leaving 11 bases between the germline ends. Per germline, CDR1 SGHKS and CDR2 YYEKEE (reference sequence). The CDR3 spans 15 residues. The complete variable domain, with remaining parts taken from reference TRBV5-5 and TRBJ2-3, reads DAGVTQSPTHLIKTRGQQVTLRCSPISGHKSVSWYQQVLGQGPQFIFQYYEKEERGRGNFPDRFSARQFPNYSSELNVNALLLGDSALYLCASSLLGTFTDTQYFGPGTRLTVL.

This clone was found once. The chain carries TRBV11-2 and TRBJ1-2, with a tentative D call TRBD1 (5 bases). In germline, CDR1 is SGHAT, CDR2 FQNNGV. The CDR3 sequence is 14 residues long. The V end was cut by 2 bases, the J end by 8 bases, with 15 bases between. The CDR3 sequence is CASSLSGDLWGYTF. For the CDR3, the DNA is TGTGCCAGCAGCTTATCGGGGGACCTATGGGGCTACACCTTC.

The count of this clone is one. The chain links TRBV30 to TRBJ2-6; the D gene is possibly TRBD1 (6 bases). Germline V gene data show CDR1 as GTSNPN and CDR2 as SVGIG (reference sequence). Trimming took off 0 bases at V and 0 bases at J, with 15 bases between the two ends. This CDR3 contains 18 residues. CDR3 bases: TGTGCCTGGAGTGTACGCCCAGGGGTGGGCTCTGGGGCCAACGTCCTGACTTTC. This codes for CAWSVRPGVGSGANVLTF.

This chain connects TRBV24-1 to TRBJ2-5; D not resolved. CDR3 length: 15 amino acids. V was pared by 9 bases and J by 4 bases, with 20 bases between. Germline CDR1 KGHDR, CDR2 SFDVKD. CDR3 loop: CATSGVVGHRETQYF. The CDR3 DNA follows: TGTGCCACCTCTGGAGTGGTCGGTCATCGAGAGACCCAGTACTTC.

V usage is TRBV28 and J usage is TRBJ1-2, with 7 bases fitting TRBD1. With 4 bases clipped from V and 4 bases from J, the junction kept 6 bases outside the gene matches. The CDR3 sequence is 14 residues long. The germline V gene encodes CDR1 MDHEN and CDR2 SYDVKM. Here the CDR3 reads CASSSGGTAYGYTF. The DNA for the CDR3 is TGTGCCAGCAGTTCAGGGGGGACAGCCTATGGCTACACCTTC.

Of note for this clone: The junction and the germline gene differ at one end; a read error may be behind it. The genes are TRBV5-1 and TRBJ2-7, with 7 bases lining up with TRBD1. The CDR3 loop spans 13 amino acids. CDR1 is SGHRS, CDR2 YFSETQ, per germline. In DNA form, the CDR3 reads TGCGCCAGCGCCGGGACAGCTTCCTCCGAGCAGTACTTC. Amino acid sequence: CASAGTASSEQYF.